This TCR beta chain was documented in a study of naive and memory T cell subsets (dated by TCRdb to 2017 to 2019). The study in broad terms: Sorted naive and memory T cell subsets from peripheral blood were analyzed in the study using a UMI-based, open-source pipeline for TCR alpha and beta sequencing. The functional CMV T cell responses agreed completely with IgG serology results. RNA was DNase-treated and reverse transcribed with TCR constant-region primers, mostly using SuperScript III.

The germline V gene (reference sequence) provides CDR1 LGHDT and CDR2 YNNKEL. V is reduced by 0 bases and J by 4 bases, leaving a spacing of 14 bases between them. There are 16 amino acids in the CDR3, from cysteine to phenylalanine inclusive. Of all the DNA, just the CDR3 is kept, 48 bases in frame from base 1. Points the paper makes about the study in general: TCR abundance followed a power law with an exponent that was different for naive and memory subsets but consistent across the three individuals. RNA-based TCR counts may be influenced by expression changes linked to T cell activation and differentiation. Each clonotype was defined as a single alpha or beta chain sequence rather than as a paired alpha/beta receptor. The repertoire findings for the naive and memory subsets could not be validated against a ground truth, as none was available. Once error correction was done, more than 90% of naive TCR sequences showed up just once, which made the naive abundance distributions much steeper than those of the memory subsets. In both CD4 and CD8 cells, a rise in Gini index and a fall in Shannon and inverse Simpson diversity were observed from naive through CM, EM and EMRA.

The protocol used for the library was UMI-ligation and nested PCR. The beta constant-region primer was an equimolar mix of two oligonucleotides covering both TRBC1 and TRBC2. A single-stranded oligonucleotide carrying the SP2 primer and a 12-nucleotide UMI was ligated to the 3' end of the cDNA by T4 RNA ligase 1. Four rounds of PCR were used to amplify ligated cDNA, with nested alpha and beta constant-region primers being used together with the SP2 primer. Incubation of the ligation reaction lasted roughly 20-24 hours at 16 degrees C. PCR2 was usually performed as a SYBR Green qPCR and halted at a preset threshold so that over-amplification would not occur. Agencourt AMPure XP magnetic beads were used for all purifications after the first. Library amounts were measured by Qubit and library quality was assessed on a TapeStation, where the main peak was expected at around 650 bp. Pooled libraries were sequenced on an Illumina MiSeq using v2 2x251 paired-end kits, and typically roughly 0.85-2.3 million reads were obtained per sample. Each sample's library went into the pool at 4 nM, and roughly 5-7.5% PhiX was added to help with cluster recognition. In the original analysis: V and J genes were assigned to Demultiplexor-processed FASTQ reads by Decombinator through tag matching, with a single base-pair mismatch being allowed. Collapsinator relied on UMIs to fix sequencing errors as well as frequency errors caused by PCR heterogeneity. CDR3Translator translated TCRs and extracted CDR3s from the conserved cysteine to the FGXG phenylalanine, flagging non-productive sequences. Gini, Shannon entropy and inverse Simpson indices were calculated on repertoires that had been subsampled to equal numbers of UMI-defined TCRs. Within the linear range, a power law was fitted to clonotype abundance distributions using maximum likelihood. On one naive CD8 sample, the pipeline and MIGEC gave similar UMI counts, unique TCR numbers and clonal distributions. A set of roughly 6,600 CMV-associated CDR3 sequences, compiled from VDJdb and a published dataset, was used to search the repertoires. Clones were called with MiXCR by TCRdb after fastp trimmed the public reads at Q25, and only in-frame beta chains were retained. For every CDR3 protein sequence, its rows merge into one entry that carries the most common genes and DNA. Here the V and J calls rest on TCRdb's processing, not on the authors' analysis. This sample has about 3,000 distinct CDR3 sequences in its table, and roughly 7.2% of those were observed once. The ten largest clones take up roughly three quarters of the sample.

Separate amplification of TCR alpha and beta chain libraries was performed from the second PCR step onward. CMV status of each donor was established by measuring IFNgamma production from CD4+ T cells after fresh PBMCs were stimulated overnight with CMV viral lysate. CD4 T cells were positively selected using Miltenyi beads, after which CD8 T cells were positively selected from the CD4-negative fraction. After staining for CD3, CD4, CD8, CD45RA, CD27 and a live/dead dye, cells were sorted on a BD Aria II into four subsets based on CD45RA and CD27. Effector memory cells were sorted as CD45RA-CD27-, and EMRA cells as CD45RA+CD27-. Three healthy volunteers provided blood, and the blood of each volunteer was split into CD4 and CD8 T cells and then into four differentiation subsets. Roughly 120 ml of peripheral blood was taken from each donor, and PBMC were separated by density-gradient centrifugation on Ficoll-Paque PLUS. Sorted cells were lysed in RLT buffer, and RNA was extracted with a Qiagen RNeasy kit and stored at -80°C.

This clonotype came up many times. What this receptor recognizes is not known. Per-base quality was not reported, and no clone a single base away is much larger than it. This TCR derives from a human donor in good health. The V gene is TRBV3-1 and the J gene is TRBJ2-3; tentative D gene TRBD2, with 5 bases matching. Sample: effector memory CD8+ T cells from blood. The cell subset or site label here, explained by the study, means: effector memory, CD45RA- CD27-. The bases read TGTGCCAGCAGCCAAGAAGCGGCTAGCATCGCAGATACGCAGTATTTT. Its coded protein is CASSQEAASIADTQYF.